This TCR beta chain was recorded in a study of blood T cell repertoires in COVID-19 (dated by TCRdb to 2019 to 2021). Background on the whole study: Samples covering the acute and convalescent phases of COVID-19 were provided by collaborators in the United States, Italy and Spain. The repertoires were released in a freely available public database intended as a resource for research on the immune response to SARS-CoV-2. The material from the prospective study consisted of cDNA or gDNA derived from T cells, B-cell-depleted T cells, or PBMCs. HLA class I and class II types, where available, came from metadata supplied by the sample provider rather than from assay-based typing. The samples were drawn from two sources: the first 160 participants of the ongoing ImmuneRACE study, and approximately 1,300 subjects contributed by 6 global collaborators. A de-identified subject ID, COVID-19 status, age in years and sex were almost always included in the sample metadata. Subjects who had been exposed to COVID-19, were actively infected with it, or had recovered from it provided the deeply sampled blood TCRbeta repertoires that made up the dataset.

To note about this clone: Its antigen target is currently unknown. No much larger clone is present one base from it, and per-base qualities are unavailable.

In Seattle, one collaborating source enrolled patients while the infection was active and tracked those patients longitudinally over the course of disease. Whole blood was collected in K2EDTA tubes by collaborating institutions according to the institutions' own protocols. Collaborator samples were shipped for TCRbeta analysis as frozen whole blood, isolated PBMCs, or DNA extracted from either sample type. Study-wide conclusions, independent of this receptor: The amount of clinical and demographic metadata varied by source and participant and was provided uncurated.

The CDR3 starts with the cysteine, ends with the phenylalanine, and has 16 residues. The retained sequence is limited to the CDR3, 48 bases, with the frame set at the first base. V loses 3 bases, J loses 4 bases, and the germline ends lie 20 bases apart. Via the germline V gene (reference sequence), CDR1 is DFQATT and CDR2 SNEGSKA. TCRbeta CDR3 regions were amplified from genomic DNA using the immunoSEQ Assay, a bias-controlled multiplex PCR. In the authors' own workflow: The number of nucleated cells in each sample was estimated from the amplification of reference gene primers within the assay. Sequence reads were collapsed and filtered to measure the absolute abundance of every unique TCRbeta CDR3 rearrangement. For each sample, productive Simpson clonality was calculated by taking the square root of Simpson's diversity index across productive rearrangements. The immuneACCESS repertoire file appears here via TCRdb, limited to in-frame rearrangements. These files lack a portion of the clones; in checked studies, under half of the deficit traces to unresolved V genes, and the cause of the others is not known. V, J and clone size reflect that table, while D and trimming were determined from the DNA. In this sample the table shows 300,000 to 450,000 clones, 80% to 90% of which occur a single time. The leading ten clones occupy 2.5% to 3.5% of the sample.

This sequence was found in a woman aged 30 to 39 with COVID-19, enrolled during active disease. The rearrangement joined TRBV20-1 to TRBJ2-3; the D gene is perhaps TRBD1, on 7 matching bases. The sample taken for sequencing was peripheral blood. The DNA reads TGCAGTGCTAGTTCCGGAGGGGGACAGCTGCCAGATACGCAGTATTTT. Its product reads: CSASSGGGQLPDTQYF.